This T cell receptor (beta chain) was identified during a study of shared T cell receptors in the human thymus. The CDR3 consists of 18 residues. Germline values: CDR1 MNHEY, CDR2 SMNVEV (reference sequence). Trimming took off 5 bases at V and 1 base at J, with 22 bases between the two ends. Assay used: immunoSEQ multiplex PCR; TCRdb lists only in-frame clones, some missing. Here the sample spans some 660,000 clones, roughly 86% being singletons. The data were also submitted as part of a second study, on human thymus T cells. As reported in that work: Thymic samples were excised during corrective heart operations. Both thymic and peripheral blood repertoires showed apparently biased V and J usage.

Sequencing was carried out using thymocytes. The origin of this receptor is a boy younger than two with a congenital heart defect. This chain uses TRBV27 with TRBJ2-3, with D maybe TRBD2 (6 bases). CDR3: CASSTYPPQRRGTDTQYF. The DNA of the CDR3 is TGTGCCAGCAGTACTTACCCCCCACAGCGGAGGGGCACAGATACGCAGTATTTT.